This TCR beta chain was captured by sequencing in a study of T cells in Graves' hyperthyroidism and ophthalmopathy. Study background: Peripheral blood was secured at the point of initial diagnosis, before any treatment.

Amplification yielded TCR beta CDR3 regions, with RNA transcripts as the source. Initially, a first-round RT-PCR of the TCR CDR3 employed the HTBI primer set. TCRdb re-called the multiplex PCR reads through MiXCR, storing one row per CDR3 protein. The sample consists of over 350,000 distinct CDR3 sequences, around 18% of them appearing once. Patients affected by ophthalmopathy presented a Clinical Activity Score of at least 3, a NOSPECS grade of at least 4, and disease duration below 3 months. The junction had 5 bases not matched to a gene; V was cut back by 4 bases and J by 2 bases. This CDR3 spans 14 amino acids. CDR1 and CDR2 (germline): SNHLY, FYNNEI.

This TCR derives from a man younger than 35 with Graves' ophthalmopathy. The genes are TRBV2 and TRBJ2-7, with 7 bases lining up with TRBD2. The sequenced material came from blood. CDR3 sequence reads: CASSAASGPYEQYF. CDR3 DNA sequence: TGTGCCAGCAGTGCAGCTAGCGGTCCCTACGAGCAGTACTTC.